The sequence of this T cell receptor (beta chain) was determined in a study of vaccination and CD4 T cells after COVID-19 (dated by TCRdb to 2022 to 2024). Looking at the study overall: The convalescent cohort comprised six males and four females, including two Hispanic individuals, seven Caucasians, two Asians and one multiracial person. In control cultures, a CEFX viral epitope pool was used as positive control, an HIV-1 Nef peptide pool was used as negative control, or no peptide was added. Participants got two doses of the Pfizer-BioNTech BNT162b2 vaccine (n=8) or two doses of the Moderna mRNA-1273 vaccine (n=2). In fewer than 12 COVID-19 convalescent patients and a handful of infection-naive healthy vaccine recipients, researchers compared the spike-specific CD4+ TCR repertoire from before mRNA vaccination with the repertoire from after. Post-COVID blood samples were collected from convalescent patients a median of roughly 100 days after diagnosis, with a range of roughly 30 to 170 days. At the TCR clonotype level, an earlier paper using these donors assessed memory CD4+ T cell crossreactivity between SARS-CoV-2 and common cold coronavirus spike proteins. For stimulating the cultures, overlapping spike peptide pools were used, derived from SARS-CoV-2 as well as from the common cold coronaviruses HCoV-NL63, HCoV-OC43 and HCoV-229E. Post-vaccine blood samples were collected a median of about 72 days after the second vaccine dose, ranging from about 13 to 250 days. The paper's findings and limits, for the study overall: In convalescent patients, a median about 84% of post-vaccine SARS-CoV-2-reactive clones were detected only after vaccination, and vaccine-specific priming was suggested by this finding. Of the vaccine-specific clones in convalescent patients, 304 of 307, or nearly all, reacted only to SARS-CoV-2 spike and did not cross-react with common cold coronaviruses. The median number of SARS-CoV-2-reactive clonotypes rose from about 19 after infection to some 40 after vaccination, but the change was not significant. Relatively few convalescent patients were included in the study, and early timepoints after natural infection were not analyzed.

Remarks on this clonotype: Its antigen target is currently unknown. Base qualities were left out, and no much larger clone turns up one base away.

This sample's treatment or condition label indicates: roughly 10-day PBMC culture with coronavirus spike peptide pools or control peptides (ViraFEST assay). CD4+ T cells from unexposed donors were collected before the COVID-19 pandemic (2011-2018). To expand antigen-specific T cells with peptide pools and then pick out the expanded clonotypes through TCR sequencing, the study relied on the ViraFEST assay. Each well held 2.1 million or so PBMCs cultured in IMDM containing roughly 5% human AB serum and approximately 9.6 IU/ml IL-2, with 7.5 to 10 ug/ml peptide pools added. On days 3 and 7, half of the culture medium was replaced with fresh IL-2-containing medium. After 10 to 11 days of culture, CD4+ T cells were isolated by negative selection using the EasySep CD4+ T cell isolation kit. As far as cell numbers permitted, CD4+ T cells from unexposed donors were tested for reactivity against SARS-CoV-2 S and N as well as four spike pools from common cold coronaviruses. PBMCs were separated from whole blood using Ficoll-Paque Plus gradient centrifugation and then either used fresh or cryopreserved at -140C. Culture conditions were generally each tested in triplicate wells. The leukapheresis product used for the unexposed donors was purchased from a commercial source.

The germline V gene encodes CDR1 MNHNS and CDR2 SASEGT. The cysteine opens and the phenylalanine closes a CDR3 of 14 amino acids. Solely the CDR3 DNA is kept, with 42 bases framed from the first base. Germline trimming amounts to 6 bases on V and 3 bases on J, with 6 as the count of junction bases outside the gene matches. Receptors were amplified or captured by PCR. DNA from cultured CD4+ T cells underwent TCR sequencing with the Oncomine TCR Beta short-read assay at the Johns Hopkins FTIC core. Genomic DNA was extracted from the cultured CD4+ T cells with the QIAamp micro DNA kit. Oncomine TCR Beta libraries made from cultured CD4+ T cells were pooled using unique dual indexes and sequenced on an Illumina iSeq 100. Turning to the authors' computational methods: Non-productive sequences were removed, and CDR3s not starting with C, not ending with F or W, or shorter than 7 amino acids were discarded. The MANAFEST web application was used to identify antigen-specific clonotypes by comparing peptide-stimulated wells against reference wells and other culture wells. To be called positive, a clone needed an FDR below 0.05, an odds ratio above 5, and a productive frequency above 0.1% in at least two of three replicate wells. Cross-reactive clonotypes were defined as significantly expanded in both SARS-CoV-2 spike wells and at least one common cold coronavirus spike condition. CDR3 homology was assessed with Levenshtein distances (stringdist) and unrooted phylogenetic trees (ape) in R version 3.6.1. TCRdb reprocessing: public reads trimmed at Q25 with fastp, clones called with MiXCR, in-frame beta chains kept. Identical CDR3 proteins give one entry, which carries the most common genes and DNA. Clone size and V and J calls follow TCRdb, not the original study. The table for this sample lists around 9,500 distinct CDR3 sequences; 30% to 35% of them were counted only once. The ten largest clones add up to under 35% of the sample.

The V and J genes are TRBV6-1 and TRBJ1-1; 8 central bases correspond to TRBD1. This sequence originates from a human donor in good health. Material: CD4+ T cells from blood, cultured in vitro. The DNA is as follows: TGTGCCAGCAGACAACAGGGGGTTGACACTGAAGCTTTCTTT. It translates to CASRQQGVDTEAFF.